This T cell receptor beta chain was obtained from a study of blood T cell repertoires in COVID-19. Looking at the study overall: Samples came from the United States, Italy and Spain, spanning acute and convalescent COVID-19. The cDNA or gDNA used as material had been derived from T cells, B-cell-depleted T cells, or PBMCs.

This clone turned up a few times. The CDR3 sequence is 15 residues long. The germline CDR1 and CDR2 sequences are SGHTA and FQGNSA. V was pared by 5 bases and J by 4 bases, with 15 bases between. Original processing notes: Counts of nucleated cells, estimated from reference gene primer amplification, were obtained. TCRdb keeps only in-frame clones here, not all; method: immunoSEQ multiplex PCR. V and J calls and clone size are copied from that table; D and trimming were computed from the DNA. In the table there are roughly 180,000 clones, 80% to 90% of which are singletons. This receptor was identified in a man in his 60s with acute or convalescent COVID-19. The gene calls are TRBV7-2 and TRBJ1-5, with D perhaps matching TRBD1 (6 bases). The sequenced sample was peripheral blood. CDR3 loop: CASSPRTDGNQPQHF. CDR3 sequence (DNA): TGTGCCAGCAGCCCCAGGACAGACGGGAATCAGCCCCAGCATTTT.